The TCR beta chain described here comes from a study of T cell repertoires in cytomegalovirus infection. On the study more broadly: Epitope selection comprised recently identified HLA-C-restricted CMV epitopes and well-studied HLA-B-restricted CMV epitopes. CMV infection and matching HLA type were both indicated by public TCR beta signatures.

Findings of the study overall: CMV carriers with the relevant HLA were identified by cumulative public TCR beta family frequency. HLA-C-restricted CMV clonotypes gave the most frequent clonotype in two of eight donors.

Trimming cost V 1 base and J 3 bases; bases outside gene matches: 6. CDR3 size: 17 residues. Germline V gene sequence: CDR1 SGHTA, CDR2 FQGNSA. To note about this clonotype: The antigen is not known.

In TCRdb, the reads were re-called with MiXCR into one record per CDR3 protein. The table shows 640,000 or so distinct CDR3 sequences, with roughly 30% occurring only once. This sequence originates from a human donor in good health (CMV status not recorded). Some clones in this sample may be carry-over from other donors' samples. Sequencing was performed on cultured PBMCs, taken from culture after CMV antigen stimulation. This sequence joins TRBV7-2 and TRBJ2-4, with TRBD2 matching 10 bases. Here the CDR3 reads CASSLGGLARNKNIQYF. The CDR3 bases are TGTGCCAGCAGCTTAGGGGGACTAGCGCGGAACAAAAACATTCAGTACTTC.